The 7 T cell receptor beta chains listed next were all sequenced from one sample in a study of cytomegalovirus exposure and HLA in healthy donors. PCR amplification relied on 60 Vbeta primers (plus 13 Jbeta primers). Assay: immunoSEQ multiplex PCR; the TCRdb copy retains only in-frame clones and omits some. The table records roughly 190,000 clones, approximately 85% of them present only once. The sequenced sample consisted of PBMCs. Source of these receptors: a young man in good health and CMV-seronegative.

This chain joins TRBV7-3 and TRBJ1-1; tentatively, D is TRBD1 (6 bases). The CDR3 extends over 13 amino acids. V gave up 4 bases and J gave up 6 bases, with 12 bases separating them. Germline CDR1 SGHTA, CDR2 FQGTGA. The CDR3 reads CASSSGGGAEAFF. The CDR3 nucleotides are TGTGCCAGCAGCTCTGGAGGGGGGGCTGAAGCTTTCTTT.

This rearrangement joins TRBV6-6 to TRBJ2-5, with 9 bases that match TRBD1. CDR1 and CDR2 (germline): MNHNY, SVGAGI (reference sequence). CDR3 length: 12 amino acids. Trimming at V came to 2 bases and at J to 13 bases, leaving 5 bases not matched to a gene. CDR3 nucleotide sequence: TGTGCCAGCAGTTACACACAGGGGGCCTCGTACTTC. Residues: CASSYTQGASYF.

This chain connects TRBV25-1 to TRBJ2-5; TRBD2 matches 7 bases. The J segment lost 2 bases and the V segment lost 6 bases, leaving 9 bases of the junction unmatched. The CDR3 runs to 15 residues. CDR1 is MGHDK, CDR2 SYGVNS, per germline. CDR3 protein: CASSPPGGRQETQYF. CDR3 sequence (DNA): TGTGCCAGCAGCCCCCCCGGGGGGAGGCAAGAGACCCAGTACTTC.

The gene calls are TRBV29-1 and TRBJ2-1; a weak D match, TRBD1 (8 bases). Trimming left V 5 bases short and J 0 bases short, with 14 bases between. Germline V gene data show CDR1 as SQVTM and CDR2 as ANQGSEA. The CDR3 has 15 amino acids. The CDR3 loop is CSVTGGAGSYNEQFF. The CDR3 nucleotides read TGCAGCGTTACAGGGGGGGCAGGCTCCTACAATGAGCAGTTCTTC.

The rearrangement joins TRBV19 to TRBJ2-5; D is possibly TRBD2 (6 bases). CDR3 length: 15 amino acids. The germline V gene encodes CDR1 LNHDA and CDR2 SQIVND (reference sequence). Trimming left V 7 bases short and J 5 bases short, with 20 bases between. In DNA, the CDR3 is TGTGCCAGTAACCCCACTTCCGGGGGTGGGGAGACCCAGTACTTC. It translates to CASNPTSGGGETQYF.

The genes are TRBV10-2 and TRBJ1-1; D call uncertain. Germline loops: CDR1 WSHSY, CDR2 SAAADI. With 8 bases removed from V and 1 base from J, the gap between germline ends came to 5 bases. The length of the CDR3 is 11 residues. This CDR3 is CASGRNTEAFF. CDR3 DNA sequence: TGCGCCAGCGGGAGGAACACTGAAGCTTTCTTT.

The CDR3, as DNA: TGTGCCAGCAGCTTATTAGTAGGACAGGGTTTCTACGAGCAGTACTTC. Residues: CASSLLVGQGFYEQYF. The chain employs TRBV11-2 and TRBJ2-7, with TRBD1 matching 8 bases. V was clipped by 2 bases and J by 3 bases; unmatched bases: 9. CDR1 SGHAT and CDR2 FQNNGV come from the germline V gene. CDR3 length: 16 amino acids. Drawing the rest from reference TRBV11-2 and TRBJ2-7, the complete variable domain is EAGVAQSPRYKIIEKRQSVAFWCNPISGHATLYWYQQILGQGPKLLIQFQNNGVVDDSQLPKDRFSAERLKGVDSTLKIQPAKLEDSAVYLCASSLLVGQGFYEQYFGPGTRLTVT.